This record looks at one T cell receptor beta chain sequence and its context. Its antigen is still unknown. This sample is part of a study of siplizumab effects on memory and regulatory T cells. The CDR3 length is 13 residues. V lost 6 bases and J lost 3, with 8 bases in between. CDR1 MNHNS and CDR2 SASEGT come from the germline V gene. TCR templates numbering approximately 9.3 x 10^4 were assayed per sample. The method was immunoSEQ multiplex PCR; TCRdb's version includes in-frame clones alone and lacks a portion of them. The sample records under 140,000 clones, around 90% being singletons. Study-wide results and caveats: The drug siplizumab significantly decreased the alloreactive sequences that could be traced to unstimulated CD4+ memory cells.

The sample consisted of CD4+ T cells sorted from blood. J is TRBJ2-2 and V is TRBV6-1; D not resolved. The clonotype was recovered from a human donor in good health. The CDR3 DNA reads TGTGCCAGCAGGGCCCTTTACACCGGGGAGCTGTTTTTT. It translates to CASRALYTGELFF.